One and the same sample provided the 28 T cell receptor beta chains below, sequenced in a study of cytomegalovirus exposure and HLA in healthy donors. It was with 60 Vbeta and 13 Jbeta primers that the PCR ran. Some clones are missing from TCRdb's copy, which holds only in-frame ones; the method was immunoSEQ multiplex PCR. The data contain about 180,000 clones, roughly 79% of them singletons. Sequencing was done on a sample of PBMCs. Receptors were obtained from a male donor in good health and CMV-seronegative.

This chain joins TRBV27 and TRBJ2-3; 13 bases are a match to TRBD2. This CDR3 has 16 amino acids. V gave up 4 bases and J gave up 0 bases; unmatched junction bases: 1. Per germline, CDR1 MNHEY and CDR2 SMNVEV (reference sequence). CDR3 DNA sequence: TGTGCCAGCAGTTCGGGACTAGCGGGAAGCACAGATACGCAGTATTTT. Its protein product is CASSSGLAGSTDTQYF.

A few counts support this clone. Other DNA sequences in the sample encode the same CDR3. J is TRBJ2-5 and V is TRBV10-3; no reliable D call. The ends were cut back, 0 bases at V and 5 bases at J, with 4 bases in the middle. There are 12 residues in the CDR3. Per the germline V gene, CDR1 is ENHRY and CDR2 is SYGVKD. CDR3 nucleotide sequence: TGTGCCATCAGTGAGTCCGGGGAGACCCAGTACTTC. Amino acids: CAISESGETQYF.

This clone was observed a single time. The chain recombines TRBV18 with TRBJ2-1; 13 nucleotides align to TRBD2. Looked up from germline, CDR1 is KGHSH and CDR2 is LQKENI. V lost 6 bases and J lost 10; bases outside the gene matches: 9. The CDR3 sequence is 15 residues long. Written as DNA, the CDR3 is TGTGCCAGCTCGCCCCGGACTAGCGGGAGTGGAGAGCAGTTCTTC. Amino acids: CASSPRTSGSGEQFF. Using reference TRBV18 and TRBJ2-1 for the parts outside the CDR3, the full variable domain is NAGVMQNPRHLVRRRGQEARLRCSPMKGHSHVYWYRQLPEEGLKFMVYLQKENIIDESGMPKERFSAEFPKEGPSILRIQQVVRGDSAAYFCASSPRTSGSGEQFFGPGTRLTVL.

The V gene is TRBV28, the J gene TRBJ2-3, with 9 bases fitting TRBD1. The CDR3 covers 16 residues. Germline lookup yields CDR1 MDHEN and CDR2 SYDVKM. Germline trimming cut 4 bases from V and 10 bases from J; bases unmatched to any gene: 15. The CDR3 DNA reads TGTGCCAGCAGTTCGCCGGGACAGGGTACGGTGTTGGCGCAGTATTTT. It codes for CASSSPGQGTVLAQYF.

The chain has TRBV12-5 and TRBJ2-3, with TRBD2 as a possible D gene (5 bases). V gave up 8 bases and J gave up 5 bases, with 14 bases separating them. The CDR3 contains 13 residues. Germline V gene lookup returns CDR1 LGHNT and CDR2 FRNRAP. CDR3 amino acids: CASSGYEGDTQYF. CDR3 in DNA: TGTGCTAGTTCGGGATACGAGGGAGATACGCAGTATTTT.

The gene calls are TRBV25-1 and TRBJ1-6; a weak D match, TRBD1 (6 bases). The CDR3 has 14 residues. V was trimmed by 6 bases and J by 7 bases, leaving 13 bases between them. Germline V gives CDR1 MGHDK, CDR2 SYGVNS. CDR3 sequence (DNA): TGTGCCAGCAGGAACAGGGTCGGGAATTCACCCCTCCACTTT. Its translation is CASRNRVGNSPLHF.

This rearrangement joins TRBV25-1 to TRBJ2-1, with 7 bases that match TRBD2. Trimming cost V 4 bases and J 5 bases; bases outside gene matches: 5. The CDR3 totals 14 residues. The germline gives CDR1 MGHDK, CDR2 SYGVNS. In DNA, the CDR3 is TGTGCCAGCAGTGGGGACTACAAGGACAATGAGCAGTTCTTC. Encoded protein: CASSGDYKDNEQFF.

In its sample, this clone was seen a few times. The chain uses TRBV30 and TRBJ1-1; tentatively, D is TRBD1 (6 bases). Trimming took off 5 bases at V and 5 bases at J, with 12 bases between the two ends. The germline V gene has CDR1 GTSNPN and CDR2 SVGIG (reference sequence). The CDR3 has 12 residues. CDR3 in amino acids: CAWEGGRTEAFF. As DNA, the CDR3 is TGTGCCTGGGAAGGGGGTAGAACTGAAGCTTTCTTT. Using reference TRBV30 and TRBJ1-1 for the parts outside the CDR3, the full variable domain is SQTIHQWPATLVQPVGSPLSLECTVEGTSNPNLYWYRQAAGRGLQLLFYSVGIGQISSEVPQNLSASRPQDRQFILSSKKLLLSDSGFYLCAWEGGRTEAFFGQGTRLTVV.

This clone was detected a few times. The rearrangement links TRBV29-1 to TRBJ1-2, with D maybe TRBD1 (6 bases). Germline CDR1 reads SQVTM; CDR2 reads ANQGSEA. CDR3 size: 12 residues. Trimming stripped 8 bases from V and 3 bases from J, with 13 bases between. The DNA of the CDR3 is TGCAGCTTGAGGGCAGGGGACTATGGCTACACCTTC. Translated: CSLRAGDYGYTF.

The rearrangement uses TRBV29-1 and TRBJ2-1; 8 nucleotides match TRBD2. The CDR3 spans 13 residues. Per the germline V gene, CDR1 is SQVTM and CDR2 is ANQGSEA. The V and J ends lost 1 base and 8 bases, in that order; junction bases with no gene match: 4. Here the CDR3 DNA reads TGCAGCGTTGAAGGAACCGGGGGGGATGAGCAGTTCTTC. Translated: CSVEGTGGDEQFF.

This clone showed up just a few times. The V and J genes are TRBV11-2 and TRBJ2-1, with TRBD2 as a possible D gene (6 bases). Germline values: CDR1 SGHAT, CDR2 FQNNGV. The CDR3 has 15 amino acids. V lost 5 bases and J lost 0, with 11 bases in between. The CDR3 sequence: CASSPGTSSYNEQFF. Here the CDR3 DNA reads TGTGCCAGCAGCCCAGGGACTTCCTCCTACAATGAGCAGTTCTTC.

The chain couples TRBV19 to TRBJ2-7; TRBD1 matches at 10 bases. The CDR3 has 15 amino acids. The J segment lost 1 base and the V segment lost 4 bases, leaving 4 bases of the junction unmatched. The V gene's germline CDR1 is LNHDA and CDR2 SQIVND (reference sequence). The CDR3: CASSRGQGGSYEQYF. The CDR3 DNA follows: TGTGCCAGTAGTAGAGGACAGGGGGGATCCTACGAGCAGTACTTC.

V and J are TRBV5-1 and TRBJ1-5, with D unclear. This CDR3 has 15 amino acids. Trimming removed 0 bases at V and 0 bases at J, with 7 bases between. CDR1 and CDR2 from the germline V gene are SGHRS and YFSETQ. CDR3 amino acids: CASSLDGDSNQPQHF. The DNA of the CDR3 is TGCGCCAGCAGCTTGGACGGGGATAGCAATCAGCCCCAGCATTTT.

The V gene is TRBV6-5, the J gene TRBJ1-6; D is unclear. V was shortened by 5 bases and J by 8 bases, with 7 bases between the two germline ends. Germline loops: CDR1 MNHEY, CDR2 SVGAGI. This CDR3 has 12 amino acids. As DNA, the CDR3 is TGTGCCAGCAGTCGGTACGATTCACCCCTCCACTTT. Amino acids: CASSRYDSPLHF.

This chain connects TRBV5-1 to TRBJ2-6, with 10 positions matching TRBD1. This CDR3 comprises 18 residues. With 1 base clipped from V and 2 bases from J, the junction kept 6 bases outside the gene matches. CDR1 is SGHRS, CDR2 YFSETQ, per germline. The CDR3 is CASSLRGTGDTGANVLTF. The CDR3 bases are TGCGCCAGCAGCTTGAGAGGGACAGGGGATACTGGGGCCAACGTCCTGACTTTC.

About this clone: Other DNA sequences in this sample translate to the same CDR3. The chain carries TRBV29-1 and TRBJ2-5, with 12 bases lining up with TRBD1. Germline-derived CDR1 and CDR2 are SQVTM and ANQGSEA. V was clipped by 6 bases and J by 5 bases; unmatched bases: 7. The CDR3 is 14 amino acids. The CDR3 sequence is CSVRPGQGAETQYF. CDR3 sequence (DNA): TGCAGCGTCCGACCGGGACAGGGGGCTGAGACCCAGTACTTC.

The chain links TRBV11-1 to TRBJ1-5, with 9 positions matching TRBD1. Per germline, CDR1 SGHAT and CDR2 FQDESV (reference sequence). The J segment lost 7 bases and the V segment lost 5 bases, leaving 6 bases of the junction unmatched. The CDR3 is 14 amino acids. This chain's CDR3 is CASSTTGGRQPQHF. CDR3 DNA: TGTGCCAGCAGCACTACAGGGGGCAGGCAGCCCCAGCATTTT.

This chain links TRBV28 with TRBJ2-7; 7 nucleotides agree with TRBD2. Per germline, CDR1 MDHEN and CDR2 SYDVKM. The CDR3 is 13 residues long. V dropped 3 bases and J dropped 3; count of bases not matched to a gene: 2. CDR3 residues: CASSFGGGYEQYF. CDR3 sequence (DNA): TGTGCCAGCAGTTTTGGGGGGGGCTACGAGCAGTACTTC. Variable domain in full (rest from reference TRBV28 and TRBJ2-7): DVKVTQSSRYLVKRTGEKVFLECVQDMDHENMFWYRQDPGLGLRLIYFSYDVKMKEKGDIPEGYSVSREKKERFSLILESASTNQTSMYLCASSFGGGYEQYFGPGTRLTVT.

The V and J genes are TRBV7-8 and TRBJ2-7; the match to TRBD2 covers 7 bases. The germline V gene has CDR1 SGHVS and CDR2 FQNEAQ. The trim removed 3 bases at V and 5 bases at J, leaving 1 base unmatched. The CDR3 has 12 amino acids. The CDR3 loop is CASSLTSNEQYF. CDR3 bases: TGTGCCAGCAGCTTGACTAGCAACGAGCAGTACTTC.

This chain joins TRBV28 and TRBJ1-5, with 10 bases identical to TRBD1. Germline CDR1 MDHEN, CDR2 SYDVKM. Losses at the gene ends were 2 bases for V and 6 bases for J; bases not matched to a gene: 4. The CDR3 spans 15 residues. For the CDR3, the DNA is TGTGCCAGCAGTTTAGACAGGGGGCTCATTCAGCCCCAGCATTTT. This codes for CASSLDRGLIQPQHF. Full variable domain (remainder filled in from reference TRBV28 and TRBJ1-5): DVKVTQSSRYLVKRTGEKVFLECVQDMDHENMFWYRQDPGLGLRLIYFSYDVKMKEKGDIPEGYSVSREKKERFSLILESASTNQTSMYLCASSLDRGLIQPQHFGDGTRLSIL.

The gene calls are TRBV5-8 and TRBJ1-5, with TRBD1 identical over 7 bases. Germline CDR1 and CDR2: SGHTS and YDEGEE. The CDR3 has 16 residues. V gave up 4 bases and J gave up 6 bases; unmatched junction bases: 13. The CDR3 DNA sequence: TGTGCCAGCAGCCTGGGGACTGGACAGGTGGGTCAGCCCCAGCATTTT. This encodes CASSLGTGQVGQPQHF.

The V call is TRBV4-2, the J call TRBJ1-5, with D possibly being TRBD1 (5 bases). Trimming removed 0 bases at V and 0 bases at J, with 21 bases between. CDR3 length: 20 amino acids. In germline, CDR1 is LGHNA, CDR2 YNFKEQ. The CDR3 loop reads CASSQDLNGGTGYSNQPQHF. CDR3 nucleotides: TGTGCCAGCAGCCAAGACCTAAATGGGGGGACGGGGTATAGCAATCAGCCCCAGCATTTT.

This sequence joins TRBV4-2 and TRBJ2-1, with 7 nucleotides matching TRBD2. CDR3 length: 15 residues. CDR1 LGHNA and CDR2 YNFKEQ come from the germline V gene. The junction had 10 bases not matched to a gene; V was cut back by 4 bases and J by 7 bases. DNA for the CDR3: TGTGCCAGCAGCCTGAACCGGGGGGTGGAGAATGAGCAGTTCTTC. Translation gives CASSLNRGVENEQFF.

The chain combines TRBV6-5 with TRBJ1-2; D not resolved. Trimming removed 0 bases from V and 5 bases from J, with 10 bases in between. The CDR3 consists of 14 residues. Germline V gene data show CDR1 as MNHEY and CDR2 as SVGAGI. The CDR3 DNA reads TGTGCCAGCAGTTACTCGAGGGAGATATATGGCTACACCTTC. As protein: CASSYSREIYGYTF.

The chain is built from TRBV21-1 and TRBJ1-3; no DNA check was done on the table's D call, TRBD1. TRBV21-1 is annotated as a pseudogene. The CDR3 covers 17 residues. In nucleotides, the CDR3 is TGTGCCGGACACGACAGGGGGAATAAGAACTCTGGAAACACCATATATTTT. It codes for CAGHDRGNKNSGNTIYF.

There are a few counts of this clone. The J gene is TRBJ1-4, the V gene TRBV28; weak D call: TRBD1 (6 bases). The ends were cut back, 6 bases at V and 8 bases at J, with 16 bases in the middle. Per germline, CDR1 MDHEN and CDR2 SYDVKM. The CDR3 is made up of 14 amino acids. CDR3 amino acids: CASRPGTYIEKLFF. The CDR3 DNA sequence: TGTGCCAGCAGACCCGGGACATACATCGAAAAACTGTTTTTT.

This chain connects TRBV13 to TRBJ1-1; D is unresolved. Germline CDR1 is PRHDT and CDR2 is FYEKMQ (reference sequence). The CDR3 has 13 residues. Between the trimmed V and J ends, which lost 3 bases and 9 bases, there was a span of 14 bases. CDR3 sequence: CASSLSPGEKAFF. Here the CDR3 DNA reads TGTGCCAGCAGCTTGTCCCCCGGGGAGAAAGCTTTCTTT.

The gene calls are TRBV27 and TRBJ2-5; TRBD2 agrees at 11 bases. Unmatched junction bases numbered 8, after V lost 2 bases and J lost 9 bases. CDR3 length: 15 residues. Germline-derived CDR1 and CDR2 are MNHEY and SMNVEV (reference sequence). The CDR3 sequence: CASSLTSGGLKAQYF. The CDR3 coding sequence is TGTGCCAGCAGTTTAACTAGCGGGGGACTAAAGGCCCAGTACTTC.